This is a list of T cell receptor beta chains from one sample in a study of T cell responses to AZD1222 COVID-19 vaccine. Libraries were prepared by immunoSEQ multiplex PCR; TCRdb keeps only in-frame clonotypes and omits some of them. The table shows roughly 70,000 clones, with more than 80% occurring only once. The sample here was peripheral blood, taken on day 0 of AZD1222 vaccination. The source is an adult in good health. Each CDR3 is given with its conserved first and last residue. Each record gives: clone size, V gene, J gene, D gene, CDR3 protein, CDR3 DNA. D genes are given only for firm matches. Size tells how often a clone was seen (once, few, many) or the class of an expanded clone, and some rows leave it out.

.	TRBV5-1	TRBJ1-4	TRBD1	CASRLTGANEKLFF	TGCGCCAGCAGGTTGACAGGGGCTAATGAAAAACTGTTTTTT
.	TRBV28	TRBJ1-6	TRBD1	CASTLNDRDNSPLHF	TGTGCCAGCACCTTGAATGACAGGGATAATTCACCCCTCCACTTT
once	TRBV28	TRBJ1-2	.	CASSSLPGRRTSGLEWGYTF	TGTGCCAGCAGTTCCCTTCCGGGACGGCGGACCTCGGGTTTGGAATGGGGCTACACCTTC
.	TRBV5-6	TRBJ1-5	.	CASSLGGSNQPQHF	TGTGCCAGCAGCTTGGGGGGCAGCAATCAGCCCCAGCATTTT
few	TRBV19	TRBJ2-2	.	CASSIVGSPGRELFF	TGTGCCAGTAGTATAGTGGGGAGTCCAGGACGGGAGCTGTTTTTT
.	TRBV5-1	TRBJ2-1	TRBD1	CASSAGQARTSYNEQFF	TGCGCCAGCAGCGCGGGACAGGCGAGGACCTCCTACAATGAGCAGTTCTTC
.	TRBV5-6	TRBJ2-2	TRBD1	CASSFTRGRVGELFF	TGTGCCAGCAGCTTTACCAGGGGGCGCGTCGGGGAGCTGTTTTTT
.	TRBV24-1	TRBJ1-4	TRBD1	CATSDPGQGIGEKLFF	TGTGCCACCAGTGACCCCGGACAGGGGATAGGTGAAAAACTGTTTTTT
.	TRBV6-1	TRBJ1-2	.	CASSALRQGINYGYTF	TGTGCCAGCAGTGCGTTAAGGCAGGGGATTAACTATGGCTACACCTTC
.	TRBV11-3	TRBJ2-1	.	CASSNPPSYNEQFF	TGTGCCAGCAGCAATCCCCCATCCTACAATGAGCAGTTCTTC
.	TRBV21-1	TRBJ1-5	.	CASSGLRRDPELSNQPQHF	TGTGCCAGCAGCGGACTCCGCCGGGACCCGGAGTTGAGCAATCAGCCCCAGCATTTT
.	TRBV5-1	TRBJ1-6	TRBD1	CASSPTGTGTSPLHF	TGCGCCAGCAGCCCGACCGGGACAGGGACTTCACCCCTCCACTTT
.	TRBV5-4	TRBJ1-3	TRBD1	CASSLGQGLGNTIYF	TGTGCCAGCAGCTTGGGACAGGGGTTGGGAAACACCATATATTTT